These 3 T cell receptor beta chains share one sample of origin, sequenced in a study of blood T cell repertoires in COVID-19. The data were produced by immunoSEQ multiplex PCR, yet TCRdb's version contains in-frame clones alone and is incomplete. This table has 85,000 to 95,000 clones, around 88% appearing once. The specimen sequenced was peripheral blood. These receptors came from a man aged 55 to 69 with acute or convalescent COVID-19.

CDR3 sequence reads: CASSEVGAGNTIYF. The DNA for the CDR3 is TGTGCCAGCAGTGAAGTCGGTGCTGGAAACACCATATATTTT. The chain is built from TRBV6-1 and TRBJ1-3, with D uncertain. From germline, CDR1 is MNHNS and CDR2 SASEGT. CDR3 length: 14 amino acids. V dropped 1 base and J dropped 2 bases, with 6 bases sitting between them.

This chain connects TRBV6-4 to TRBJ1-2; 7 bases agree with TRBD1. The germline V gene encodes CDR1 MRHNA and CDR2 SNTAGT. This CDR3 is 13 amino acids long. Trimming at V came to 4 bases and at J to 7 bases, leaving 6 bases not matched to a gene. Here the CDR3 DNA reads TGTGCCAGCAGTGCAACAGGGGTAGGTGGCTACACCTTC. Its translation is CASSATGVGGYTF.

The rearrangement links TRBV20-1 to TRBJ2-7, with a tentative D call TRBD1 (6 bases). CDR1 is DFQATT, CDR2 SNEGSKA, per germline (reference sequence). This CDR3 spans 13 amino acids. V was shortened by 3 bases and J by 3 bases, with 12 bases between the two germline ends. The CDR3 protein is CSASGADSYEQYF. CDR3 DNA: TGCAGTGCTAGTGGGGCGGACAGCTACGAGCAGTACTTC.